The clone carrying this TCR beta chain was found a few times. What it recognizes is unknown. CDR3 regions were amplified by Arm-PCR using iRepertoire HTBI primers to build TCR beta libraries. Authors' processing steps: Detected in the samples were over 60 TRBV and under 15 TRBJ segments. TCRdb processed the multiplex PCR reads anew with MiXCR; each CDR3 protein has one entry. TCRdb, not the original authors, processed these V and J calls. The table lists about 400,000 distinct CDR3 sequences, approximately 15% of them singletons. This entry is derived from a study of regulatory T cells in long-lasting Graves disease. V gave up 5 bases and J gave up 9 bases; unmatched junction bases: 8. This CDR3 has 14 amino acids. Germline CDR1 MNHNS, CDR2 SASEGT. Time point described: newly diagnosed GD, antithyroid drugs for less than 3 months. Extracted RNA from PBMCs served as the source of the TCR library. Whole-study results and caveats: Persistent patients shared some 2,500 public clonotypes among themselves. Newly diagnosed patients shared fewer, at about a thousand. Persistent Graves' patients showed less TCR diversity than newly diagnosed ones.

In addition, the sample was reused for a study of T cells in Graves' hyperthyroidism and ophthalmopathy. That work adds: In making diagnoses, clinical symptoms, serum thyroxine and TRAb, thyroid ultrasound and orbital computed tomography were all used.

This TCR came from a middle-aged woman with Graves disease. Material: peripheral blood mononuclear cells (PBMCs), obtained at new diagnosis, from a patient treated with antithyroid drugs. The chain joins TRBV6-1 to TRBJ2-4; 9 bases match TRBD2. The DNA of the CDR3 is TGTGCCAGCAGTAGCCCGGGACTAGCCAGCATTCAGTACTTC. Translation gives CASSSPGLASIQYF.